What follows describes a single T cell receptor (beta chain). Its target is not known. These data come from a study of T cells in Graves' hyperthyroidism and ophthalmopathy. Points from the study as a whole: Model-based prediction identified ophthalmopathy a median about 7 months prior to its onset. Among thyroid clonotypes expanded above 0.001, most also appeared in blood.

The TCR beta CDR3 regions underwent amplification using RNA transcripts as the source. The HTBI primer set served for first-round RT-PCR of the TCR CDR3. TCRdb analysed the multiplex PCR reads with MiXCR anew, one entry per CDR3 protein. The table includes 350,000 to 400,000 distinct CDR3 sequences, about 20% detected once. Newly diagnosed hyperthyroidism patients aged 18 to 65 years had disease lasting under 2 months. Uncontrolled infections, other autoimmune diseases, pregnancy or lactation led to exclusion of patients. Germline CDR1 and CDR2: DFQATT and SNEGSKA (reference sequence). This CDR3 region has 15 residues. The germline V and J ends were trimmed by 0 bases and 2 bases, with 13 bases remaining between them.

The source of this sequence is a woman aged 18-29 years with Graves' hyperthyroidism. The material sequenced was blood. The V and J genes are TRBV20-1 and TRBJ1-2; a possible D gene is TRBD1 (5 bases). CDR3 DNA sequence: TGCAGTGCTAGAGATCCCCAGGGTCCCAACTATGGCTACACCTTC. This sequence encodes CSARDPQGPNYGYTF.